The sequence of this T cell receptor beta chain was determined in a study of shared clonotypes between healthy human individuals. Original methodology: ImmunoSEQ output lacked quality scores and full-length reads, limiting matched filtering. Libraries were prepared by immunoSEQ multiplex PCR; TCRdb keeps only in-frame clonotypes and omits some of them. V and J calls and clone size come straight from that table; D and trimming were deduced from the DNA. The sample carries under 2,500,000 clones, 95% recorded once. The CDR3 length is 14 residues. V dropped 4 bases and J dropped 7; count of bases not matched to a gene: 3. Looked up from germline, CDR1 is SGHRS and CDR2 is YFSETQ.

The sequence came from a man aged 18 to 30 in good health. Material: naive CD4+ T cells sorted from blood. Subset given: CD45RA+ positively selected. V gene TRBV5-1 combines with J gene TRBJ2-3, with 13 bases fitting TRBD2. Here the CDR3 DNA reads TGCGCCAGCAGCACTAGCGGGGGGGCATATACGCAGTATTTT. As protein: CASSTSGGAYTQYF.